Listed below are T cell receptor beta chains from one sample, sequenced in a study of beta chain features in type 1 diabetes. Measured with immunoSEQ multiplex PCR; TCRdb has only the in-frame clones, and not every one. The sample holds 600,000 to 700,000 clones, under 15% seen once. The sample was naive CD4+ T cells from blood. The receptors shown here come from a young man with type 1 diabetes. Each CDR3 is given with its conserved first and last residue. A D gene is named only where the DNA matches it firmly. A clone size is listed for some rows: how often the clone was seen (once, few, many), or a class if it is expanded.

CDR3 DNA: TGTGCCAGTAGTGTAAACCTATATGGCTACACCTTC; CDR3 protein: CASSVNLYGYTF; clone size: few; CDR3 length: 12; V gene: TRBV19; D gene: NA; J gene: TRBJ1-2
CDR3 DNA: TGTGCCAGCAGCTATGGACGACCAAATGAAAAACTGTTTTTT; CDR3 protein: CASSYGRPNEKLFF; clone size: NA; CDR3 length: 14; V gene: TRBV5-6; D gene: NA; J gene: TRBJ1-4
CDR3 DNA: TGTGCCAGCAGTCCGTCCTGGGACGAGAACACTGAAGCTTTCTTT; CDR3 protein: CASSPSWDENTEAFF; clone size: NA; CDR3 length: 15; V gene: TRBV6-6; D gene: NA; J gene: TRBJ1-1
CDR3 DNA: TGTGCTAGTGGTTTCGGGGGAGATCAGCCCCAGCATTTT; CDR3 protein: CASGFGGDQPQHF; clone size: NA; CDR3 length: 13; V gene: TRBV12-5; D gene: NA; J gene: TRBJ1-5
CDR3 DNA: TGTGCCAGCTCACCACCTTCAAGGGGAGATTTAGGCTACACCTTC; CDR3 protein: CASSPPSRGDLGYTF; clone size: few; CDR3 length: 15; V gene: TRBV18; D gene: NA; J gene: TRBJ1-2
CDR3 DNA: TGCGCCAGCACCCAGAGCTGGGAAGGCTATGGCTACACCTTC; CDR3 protein: CASTQSWEGYGYTF; clone size: NA; CDR3 length: 14; V gene: TRBV5-1; D gene: NA; J gene: TRBJ1-2
CDR3 DNA: TGCGCCAGCAGCCCCCTGTTTAAGGGGGGCAATGAGCAGTTCTTC; CDR3 protein: CASSPLFKGGNEQFF; clone size: few; CDR3 length: 15; V gene: TRBV5-1; D gene: NA; J gene: TRBJ2-1
CDR3 DNA: TGTGCCTGGTCGGTCGGGCTTAGCACAGATACGCAGTATTTT; CDR3 protein: CAWSVGLSTDTQYF; clone size: few; CDR3 length: 14; V gene: TRBV30; D gene: NA; J gene: TRBJ2-3
CDR3 DNA: TGCAGCGTCGAAATGTGGGGAACTGAAGCTTTCTTT; CDR3 protein: CSVEMWGTEAFF; clone size: NA; CDR3 length: 12; V gene: TRBV29-1; D gene: NA; J gene: TRBJ1-1
CDR3 DNA: TGTGCCAGCAGCCCAGTAGCGGGGGGATTCTACGAGCAGTACTTC; CDR3 protein: CASSPVAGGFYEQYF; clone size: NA; CDR3 length: 15; V gene: TRBV7-2; D gene: TRBD2; J gene: TRBJ2-7
CDR3 DNA: TGTGCCAGCAGCTTAGCGTCCAGGCAGGGGTCCTACGAGCAGTACTTC; CDR3 protein: CASSLASRQGSYEQYF; clone size: few; CDR3 length: 16; V gene: TRBV7-2; D gene: NA; J gene: TRBJ2-7
CDR3 DNA: TGCGCCAGCAGACCTTCCACAGGAGGTTCACCCCTCCACTTT; CDR3 protein: CASRPSTGGSPLHF; clone size: few; CDR3 length: 14; V gene: TRBV5-1; D gene: NA; J gene: TRBJ1-6
CDR3 DNA: TGTGCCAGCTCACCAGCAGGGGGGAACTATGGCTACACCTTC; CDR3 protein: CASSPAGGNYGYTF; clone size: NA; CDR3 length: 14; V gene: TRBV18; D gene: TRBD1; J gene: TRBJ1-2
CDR3 DNA: TGTGCCAGCAGACCACCGAGAGGGGATACGCAGTATTTT; CDR3 protein: CASRPPRGDTQYF; clone size: NA; CDR3 length: 13; V gene: TRBV6-5; D gene: NA; J gene: TRBJ2-3
CDR3 DNA: TGCAGCGTGGCGCCGGGACAGGGAGGAGAAAAACTGTTTTTT; CDR3 protein: CSVAPGQGGEKLFF; clone size: few; CDR3 length: 14; V gene: TRBV29-1; D gene: TRBD1; J gene: TRBJ1-4
CDR3 DNA: TGTGCCAGCAGCTCCCAGGGGTTAGGTGAGCAGTTCTTC; CDR3 protein: CASSSQGLGEQFF; clone size: NA; CDR3 length: 13; V gene: TRBV7-3; D gene: NA; J gene: TRBJ2-1
CDR3 DNA: TGTGCCAGCAGCTTAGGGACAGGGCAAGAGACCCAGTACTTC; CDR3 protein: CASSLGTGQETQYF; clone size: few; CDR3 length: 14; V gene: TRBV5-4; D gene: TRBD1; J gene: TRBJ2-5
CDR3 DNA: TGTGCCAGCAGTTATACCCCAGGAGGTGGCCGAGAGACCCAGTACTTC; CDR3 protein: CASSYTPGGGRETQYF; clone size: NA; CDR3 length: 16; V gene: TRBV7-2; D gene: NA; J gene: TRBJ2-5
CDR3 DNA: TGCGCCAGCAGCCAACTAGCGGGGGGCAGCACAGATACGCAGTATTTT; CDR3 protein: CASSQLAGGSTDTQYF; clone size: NA; CDR3 length: 16; V gene: TRBV4-3; D gene: TRBD2; J gene: TRBJ2-3
CDR3 DNA: TGTGCCAGCAGTCCACGGGCTCCGCTAGCGGGGAACAATGAGCAGTTCTTC; CDR3 protein: CASSPRAPLAGNNEQFF; clone size: NA; CDR3 length: 17; V gene: TRBV27; D gene: TRBD2; J gene: TRBJ2-1
CDR3 DNA: TGTGCCAGCAGCCAAGAACCGGACGGGTACAATGAGCAGTTCTTC; CDR3 protein: CASSQEPDGYNEQFF; clone size: few; CDR3 length: 15; V gene: TRBV4-2; D gene: NA; J gene: TRBJ2-1
CDR3 DNA: TGTGCCAGCAGCCCAAGCGAGGACCAGCCCCAGCATTTT; CDR3 protein: CASSPSEDQPQHF; clone size: NA; CDR3 length: 13; V gene: TRBV7-6; D gene: NA; J gene: TRBJ1-5
CDR3 DNA: TGTGCCAGCAGGGGACAGGACCTCTACGAGCAGTACTTC; CDR3 protein: CASRGQDLYEQYF; clone size: NA; CDR3 length: 13; V gene: TRBV25-1; D gene: TRBD1; J gene: TRBJ2-7
CDR3 DNA: TGTGCCAGCAGCCCTGACTTGCCGAGGGCAGATACGCAGTATTTT; CDR3 protein: CASSPDLPRADTQYF; clone size: few; CDR3 length: 15; V gene: TRBV7-2; D gene: NA; J gene: TRBJ2-3
CDR3 DNA: TGTGCCAGCAGCCCATACCGGGACAAGGAAGAGCAGTACTTC; CDR3 protein: CASSPYRDKEEQYF; clone size: NA; CDR3 length: 14; V gene: TRBV11-1; D gene: NA; J gene: TRBJ2-7
CDR3 DNA: TGCAGCTCTAAGACAGGGCTTAACACTGAAGCTTTCTTT; CDR3 protein: CSSKTGLNTEAFF; clone size: few; CDR3 length: 13; V gene: TRBV29-1; D gene: TRBD1; J gene: TRBJ1-1
CDR3 DNA: TGTGCCAGCAGCAAAGACAGGGGGCCTGAAAAACTGTTTTTT; CDR3 protein: CASSKDRGPEKLFF; clone size: few; CDR3 length: 14; V gene: TRBV7-6; D gene: TRBD1; J gene: TRBJ1-4
CDR3 DNA: TGTGCCTGGGTGGGGCAAGAGACCCAGTACTTC; CDR3 protein: CAWVGQETQYF; clone size: few; CDR3 length: 11; V gene: TRBV30; D gene: NA; J gene: TRBJ2-5
CDR3 DNA: TGTGCCAGCAGCTCACAAGAGACCCAGTACTTC; CDR3 protein: CASSSQETQYF; clone size: many; CDR3 length: 11; V gene: TRBV7-9; D gene: NA; J gene: TRBJ2-5
CDR3 DNA: TGTGCCAGCAGCTTTAACTCTCTCGACACCGGGGAGCTGTTTTTT; CDR3 protein: CASSFNSLDTGELFF; clone size: NA; CDR3 length: 15; V gene: TRBV7-9; D gene: NA; J gene: TRBJ2-2
CDR3 DNA: TGCGCCAGCAGCTTCTTGGACGGGAACACTGAAGCTTTCTTT; CDR3 protein: CASSFLDGNTEAFF; clone size: NA; CDR3 length: 14; V gene: TRBV5-1; D gene: NA; J gene: TRBJ1-1
CDR3 DNA: TGCAGCGCCCACGGGGGCGACTATGGCTACACCTTC; CDR3 protein: CSAHGGDYGYTF; clone size: few; CDR3 length: 12; V gene: TRBV29-1; D gene: NA; J gene: TRBJ1-2
CDR3 DNA: TGTGCCAGCAGCCCAGGAAACTACGAGCAGTACTTC; CDR3 protein: CASSPGNYEQYF; clone size: NA; CDR3 length: 12; V gene: TRBV16; D gene: NA; J gene: TRBJ2-7
CDR3 DNA: TGTGCCAGCAGTCCTGACGGATCCAATCAGCCCCAGCATTTT; CDR3 protein: CASSPDGSNQPQHF; clone size: NA; CDR3 length: 14; V gene: TRBV6-6; D gene: NA; J gene: TRBJ1-5
CDR3 DNA: TGTGCCAGCAGCTTGGCCGCGGACAGGGAGCAGTTCTTC; CDR3 protein: CASSLAADREQFF; clone size: NA; CDR3 length: 13; V gene: TRBV5-6; D gene: TRBD1; J gene: TRBJ2-1
CDR3 DNA: TGCGCCAGCAGCTTGGAATTCGGGACGGGAAACATTCAGTACTTC; CDR3 protein: CASSLEFGTGNIQYF; clone size: few; CDR3 length: 15; V gene: TRBV5-1; D gene: NA; J gene: TRBJ2-4
CDR3 DNA: TGTGCCAGCTCACCACGGGGAGGGACGGCAACTAATGAAAAACTGTTTTTT; CDR3 protein: CASSPRGGTATNEKLFF; clone size: few; CDR3 length: 17; V gene: TRBV18; D gene: NA; J gene: TRBJ1-4
CDR3 DNA: TGTGCCACCATGGGGCCGCAGGGGGCTGACACTGAAGCTTTCTTT; CDR3 protein: CATMGPQGADTEAFF; clone size: few; CDR3 length: 15; V gene: TRBV6-6; D gene: TRBD1; J gene: TRBJ1-1
CDR3 DNA: TGTGCCAGCAGCTTCTTGGACAGGGACGACGAGCAGTACTTC; CDR3 protein: CASSFLDRDDEQYF; clone size: few; CDR3 length: 14; V gene: TRBV5-6; D gene: TRBD1; J gene: TRBJ2-7
CDR3 DNA: TGTGCCAGCAGCCAAGATCTCAGCCGCCAGGGTTCACCCCTCCACTTT; CDR3 protein: CASSQDLSRQGSPLHF; clone size: few; CDR3 length: 16; V gene: TRBV14; D gene: NA; J gene: TRBJ1-6
CDR3 DNA: TGTGCCAGTGCCGGGGGAGTCTACAATGAGCAGTTCTTC; CDR3 protein: CASAGGVYNEQFF; clone size: few; CDR3 length: 13; V gene: TRBV6-5; D gene: NA; J gene: TRBJ2-1
CDR3 DNA: TGTGCCAGCAGCGTAGGTGGGGGCCTCGAGTCCTACGAGCAGTACTTC; CDR3 protein: CASSVGGGLESYEQYF; clone size: few; CDR3 length: 16; V gene: TRBV9; D gene: NA; J gene: TRBJ2-7
CDR3 DNA: TGTGCCAGCAGTTCCTCGACAGGGGTTAGCACAGATACGCAGTATTTT; CDR3 protein: CASSSSTGVSTDTQYF; clone size: few; CDR3 length: 16; V gene: TRBV6-5; D gene: TRBD1; J gene: TRBJ2-3
CDR3 DNA: TGCAGCGTTGAATGGGCAGCTGACTTTAACTATGGCTACACCTTC; CDR3 protein: CSVEWAADFNYGYTF; clone size: NA; CDR3 length: 15; V gene: TRBV29-1; D gene: NA; J gene: TRBJ1-2
CDR3 DNA: TGTGCCAGCAGCCTTCCGGGACAGTCGTTATCTGGGGCCAACGTCCTGACTTTC; CDR3 protein: CASSLPGQSLSGANVLTF; clone size: few; CDR3 length: 18; V gene: TRBV7-2; D gene: TRBD1; J gene: TRBJ2-6
CDR3 DNA: TGCAGCGTTGAACTGGGACAGAACACTGAAGCTTTCTTT; CDR3 protein: CSVELGQNTEAFF; clone size: few; CDR3 length: 13; V gene: TRBV29-1; D gene: NA; J gene: TRBJ1-1
CDR3 DNA: TGTGCCAGCAGCTTAGAGGCAGGGTCCAATGAGCAGTTCTTC; CDR3 protein: CASSLEAGSNEQFF; clone size: NA; CDR3 length: 14; V gene: TRBV7-9; D gene: NA; J gene: TRBJ2-1
CDR3 DNA: TGCAGCGCCCTAAATACGGGCGGAGGTACGCAGTATTTT; CDR3 protein: CSALNTGGGTQYF; clone size: NA; CDR3 length: 13; V gene: TRBV29-1; D gene: NA; J gene: TRBJ2-3
CDR3 DNA: TGTGCCAGCTCCCCGGCCAGGGGGACCCCTCATGGCTACACCTTC; CDR3 protein: CASSPARGTPHGYTF; clone size: few; CDR3 length: 15; V gene: TRBV18; D gene: TRBD1; J gene: TRBJ1-2
CDR3 DNA: TGTGCCTGGAGTGGGACAGGCTACAATGAGCAGTTCTTC; CDR3 protein: CAWSGTGYNEQFF; clone size: NA; CDR3 length: 13; V gene: TRBV30; D gene: TRBD1; J gene: TRBJ2-1